This T cell receptor beta chain was sequenced for a study of T-cell memory formation after mild COVID-19. In the study overall: Largely donor-specific TCR clusters were found.

Each CDR3 protein is one row after TCRdb ran MiXCR on the 5' RACE reads. The sample records 250,000 to 300,000 distinct CDR3 sequences, about 20% being singletons. This clonotype was detected a few times. CDR1 SGHNT and CDR2 YYREEE come from the germline V gene (reference sequence). CDR3 length: 14 residues. V lost 1 base, J lost 2 bases, and 7 bases lay in between. V is TRBV5-4 and J is TRBJ2-1, with D possibly matching TRBD1 (6 bases). Input material: PBMCs or a T cell subset sorted from them (not recorded which). This TCR was sampled from a man between 18 and 29 years old who had mild COVID-19 (a few samples of this study predate the infection). Cell type and time point are not known. CDR3 region: CASSLQGTYNEQFF. The CDR3 DNA reads as TGTGCCAGCAGCTTGCAGGGGACCTACAATGAGCAGTTCTTC.